This T cell receptor (beta chain) was identified in a study of memory CD4+ T cells and cytomegalovirus serostatus. The data were produced by immunoSEQ multiplex PCR, yet TCRdb's version contains in-frame clones alone and is incomplete. The data show tens of thousands of clones, 60% to 80% seen once. Only one count was recorded for this clone. Single viable CD3+CD4+CD8-CD45RO+ cells were sorted as the memory CD4+ T cells. The trim removed 5 bases at V and 5 bases at J, leaving 9 bases unmatched. The CDR3 contains 15 residues. Germline V gene lookup returns CDR1 SEHNR and CDR2 FQNEAQ (reference sequence).

The sequence came from an adult in good health and CMV-seronegative. The chain uses TRBV7-9 and TRBJ2-7, with TRBD1 matching over 10 bases. The sequencing sample was made of memory CD4+ T cells from blood. CDR3 in DNA: TGTGCCAGCAGCACCCGGGACAGGGGTAGCAACGAGCAGTACTTC. This encodes CASSTRDRGSNEQYF.